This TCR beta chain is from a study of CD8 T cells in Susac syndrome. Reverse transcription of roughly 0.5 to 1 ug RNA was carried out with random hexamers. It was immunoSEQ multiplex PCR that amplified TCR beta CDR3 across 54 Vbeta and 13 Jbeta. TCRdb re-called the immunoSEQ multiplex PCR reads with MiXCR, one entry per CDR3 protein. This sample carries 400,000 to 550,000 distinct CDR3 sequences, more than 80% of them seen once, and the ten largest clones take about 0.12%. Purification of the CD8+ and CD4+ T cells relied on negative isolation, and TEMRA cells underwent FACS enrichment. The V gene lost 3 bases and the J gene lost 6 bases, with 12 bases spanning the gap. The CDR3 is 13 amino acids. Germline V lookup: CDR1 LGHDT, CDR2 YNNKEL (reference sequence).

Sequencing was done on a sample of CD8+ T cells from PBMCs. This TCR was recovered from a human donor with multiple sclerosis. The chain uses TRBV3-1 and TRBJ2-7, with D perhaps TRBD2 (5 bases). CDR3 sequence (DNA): TGTGCCAGCAGCCACCGGACTGCCGGCGAGCAGTACTTC. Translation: CASSHRTAGEQYF.